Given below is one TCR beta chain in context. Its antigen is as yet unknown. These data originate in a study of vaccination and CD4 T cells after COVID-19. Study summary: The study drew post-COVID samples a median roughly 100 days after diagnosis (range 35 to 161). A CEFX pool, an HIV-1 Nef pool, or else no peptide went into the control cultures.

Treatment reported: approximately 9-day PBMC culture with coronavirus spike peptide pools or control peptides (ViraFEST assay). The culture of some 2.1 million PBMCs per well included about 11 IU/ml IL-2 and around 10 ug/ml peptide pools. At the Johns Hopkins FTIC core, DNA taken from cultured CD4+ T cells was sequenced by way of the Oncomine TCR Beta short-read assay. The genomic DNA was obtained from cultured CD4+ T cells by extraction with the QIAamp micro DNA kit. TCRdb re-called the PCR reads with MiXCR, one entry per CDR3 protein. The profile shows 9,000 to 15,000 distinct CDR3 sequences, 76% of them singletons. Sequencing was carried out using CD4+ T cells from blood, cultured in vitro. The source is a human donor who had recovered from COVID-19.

CDR3 sequence: CASSIGWDSIYGYTF. As DNA, the CDR3 is TGTGCCAGTAGTATAGGCTGGGACAGCATCTATGGCTACACCTTC. The chain links TRBV19 to TRBJ1-2; 7 bases agree with TRBD1. J was trimmed by 4 bases and V by 1 base; bases with no gene match: 6. CDR3 length equals 15 residues. The germline gives CDR1 LNHDA, CDR2 SQIVND (reference sequence).